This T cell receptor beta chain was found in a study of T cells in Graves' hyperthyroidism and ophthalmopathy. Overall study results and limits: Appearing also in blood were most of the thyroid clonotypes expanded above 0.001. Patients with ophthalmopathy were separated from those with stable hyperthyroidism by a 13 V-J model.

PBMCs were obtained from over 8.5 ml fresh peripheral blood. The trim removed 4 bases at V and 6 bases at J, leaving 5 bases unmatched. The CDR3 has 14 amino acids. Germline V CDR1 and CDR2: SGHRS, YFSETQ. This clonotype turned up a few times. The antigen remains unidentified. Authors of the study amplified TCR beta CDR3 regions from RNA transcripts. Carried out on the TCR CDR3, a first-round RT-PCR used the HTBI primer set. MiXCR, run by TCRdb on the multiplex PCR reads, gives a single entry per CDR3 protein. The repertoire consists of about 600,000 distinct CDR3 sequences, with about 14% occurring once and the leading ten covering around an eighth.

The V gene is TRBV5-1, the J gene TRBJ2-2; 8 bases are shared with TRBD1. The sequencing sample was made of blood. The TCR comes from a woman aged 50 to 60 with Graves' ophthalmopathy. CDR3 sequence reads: CASSRPGQAGELFF. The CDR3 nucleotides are TGCGCCAGCAGCCGCCCGGGACAGGCCGGGGAGCTGTTTTTT.